Shown below are 6 T cell receptor beta chains from a single sample sequenced in a study of T-cell memory formation after mild COVID-19. TCRdb re-derived calls from the 5' RACE reads in MiXCR, one entry per CDR3 protein. Of 270,000 or so distinct CDR3 sequences detected, more than 15% appear once; the ten largest clones hold roughly 23%. Sample: PBMCs or a T cell subset sorted from them (not recorded which). All receptors come from a man between 18 and 29 years old who had mild COVID-19 (a few samples of this study predate the infection). Cell type and time point are not known.

This clonotype was seen more than once but under ten times. This chain connects TRBV10-3 to TRBJ2-1, with 7 positions matching TRBD1. Germline V gives CDR1 ENHRY, CDR2 SYGVKD. The junction had 13 bases not matched to a gene; V was cut back by 6 bases and J by 2 bases. This CDR3 is built from 17 residues. This chain's CDR3 is CAIRTSEGAGTYNEQFF. In nucleotides, the CDR3 is TGTGCCATCAGAACCTCCGAGGGGGCCGGAACCTACAATGAGCAGTTCTTC.

The table lists this clonotype with a few counts. The genes are TRBV7-8 and TRBJ2-7, with TRBD1 matching 9 bases. CDR1 is SGHVS and CDR2 is FQNEAQ in the germline V gene. V was clipped by 4 bases and J by 3 bases; unmatched bases: 4. The CDR3 contains 14 residues. This CDR3 reads CASSSRQGGYEQYV. As DNA, the CDR3 is TGTGCCAGCAGCTCTCGACAGGGGGGCTACGAGCAGTACGTC.

This chain uses TRBV7-2 with TRBJ2-3; unclear D gene. CDR3 length equals 13 residues. Germline CDR1 reads SGHTA; CDR2 reads FQGNSA. V lost 1 base to trimming and J lost 4 bases, with 6 bases between them. The CDR3 DNA sequence: TGTGCCAGCAGCTTAGACGGGTCAGATACGCAGTATTTT. The encoded protein is CASSLDGSDTQYF. The variable domain in full, completed from reference TRBV7-2 and TRBJ2-3, reads GAGVSQSPSNKVTEKGKDVELRCDPISGHTALYWYRQSLGQGLEFLIYFQGNSAPDKSGLPSDRFSAERTGGSVSTLTIQRTQQEDSAVYLCASSLDGSDTQYFGPGTRLTVL.

This clonotype was seen ten or more times. This chain connects TRBV5-1 to TRBJ2-1, with 12 bases matching TRBD2. The V gene's germline CDR1 is SGHRS and CDR2 YFSETQ. Trimming at V came to 4 bases and at J to 0 bases, leaving 2 bases not matched to a gene. The CDR3 contains 16 residues. For the CDR3, the DNA is TGCGCCAGCAGCGGACTAGCGGGGAGCTCCTACAATGAGCAGTTCTTC. As protein: CASSGLAGSSYNEQFF.

Ten or more counts support this clonotype. The V call is TRBV5-1, the J call TRBJ2-3; weak D call: TRBD2 (6 bases). The V end lost 1 base, the J end lost 2 bases, and 11 bases lay between the germline ends. The CDR3 totals 15 residues. Per the germline V gene, CDR1 is SGHRS and CDR2 is YFSETQ. The CDR3 here is CASSLLRGPTDTQYF. For the CDR3, the DNA is TGCGCCAGCAGCTTGCTGCGGGGACCCACAGATACGCAGTATTTT.

The table lists this clonotype with a count of one. The V and J genes are TRBV5-1 and TRBJ1-4; 7 bases line up with TRBD1. The CDR3 extends over 14 amino acids. The germline V gene encodes CDR1 SGHRS and CDR2 YFSETQ. V shed 3 bases, J shed 7 bases, and the junction held 6 bases outside the gene matches. CDR3 in DNA: TGCGCCAGCAGCTGGCTGGACAGGCGTGAAAAACTGTTTTTT. Translation gives CASSWLDRREKLFF.